This TCR beta chain was sequenced for a study of blood T cell dynamics during melanoma immunotherapy. The CDR3 extends over 14 amino acids. CDR1 is SGHRS and CDR2 is YFSETQ in the germline V gene. The time point denotes: pre-treatment baseline. Measured with immunoSEQ multiplex PCR; TCRdb has only the in-frame clones, and not every one. The repertoire includes under 11,000 clones, roughly 85% of them detected once, and about a fifth sits in the top ten. This TCR derives from a human donor with melanoma. The sequencing here drew on blood, taken from a patient treated with checkpoint blockade. The rearrangement joins TRBV5-1 to TRBJ2-5; 11 nucleotides align to TRBD1. The end of the DNA fits TRBJ2-7 better, so the J call may be wrong. The CDR3 here is CASSTRTGGNEQYF. CDR3 nucleotides: TGCGCCAGCAGCACCCGGACAGGGGGCAACGAGCAGTACTTC.